This TCR beta chain was sequenced for a study of blood T cell repertoires in COVID-19. As for the study in general: Sites across the United States, Italy and Spain contributed samples from acute and convalescent COVID-19. T cells, B-cell-depleted T cells, or PBMCs supplied cDNA or gDNA.

The germline gives CDR1 SGHTA, CDR2 FQGNSA. The CDR3 extends over 17 amino acids. V lost 1 base and J 3 bases, leaving 18 bases between the germline ends. Assay: immunoSEQ multiplex PCR; the TCRdb copy retains only in-frame clones and omits some. The table records 130,000 to 150,000 clones, 70% to 90% of them present only once. This clone has just one count. This clonotype originated in a woman aged 60-75 years with COVID-19, enrolled during active disease. The sequenced sample was peripheral blood. The V gene is TRBV7-2, the J gene TRBJ1-2; D is unclear. The CDR3 spells CASSLGPIGEGDYGYTF. CDR3 bases: TGTGCCAGCAGCTTAGGCCCTATTGGGGAGGGCGACTATGGCTACACCTTC. The variable domain in full, with the rest retrieved from reference TRBV7-2 and TRBJ1-2, is GAGVSQSPSNKVTEKGKDVELRCDPISGHTALYWYRQSLGQGLEFLIYFQGNSAPDKSGLPSDRFSAERTGGSVSTLTIQRTQQEDSAVYLCASSLGPIGEGDYGYTFGSGTRLTVV.